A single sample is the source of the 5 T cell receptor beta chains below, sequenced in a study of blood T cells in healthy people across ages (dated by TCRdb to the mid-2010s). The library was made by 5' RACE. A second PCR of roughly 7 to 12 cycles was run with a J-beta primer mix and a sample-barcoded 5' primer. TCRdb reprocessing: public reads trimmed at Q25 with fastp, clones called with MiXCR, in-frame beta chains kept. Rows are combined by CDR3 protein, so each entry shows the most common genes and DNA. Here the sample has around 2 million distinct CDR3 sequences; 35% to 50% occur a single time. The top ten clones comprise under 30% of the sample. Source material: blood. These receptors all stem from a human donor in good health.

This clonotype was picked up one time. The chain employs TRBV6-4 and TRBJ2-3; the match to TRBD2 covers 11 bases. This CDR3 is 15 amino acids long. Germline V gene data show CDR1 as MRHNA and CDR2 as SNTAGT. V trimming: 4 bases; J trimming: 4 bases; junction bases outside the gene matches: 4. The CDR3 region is CASSVLAGGPDTQYF. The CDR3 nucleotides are TGTGCCAGCAGTGTTTTAGCGGGGGGGCCAGATACGCAGTATTTT.

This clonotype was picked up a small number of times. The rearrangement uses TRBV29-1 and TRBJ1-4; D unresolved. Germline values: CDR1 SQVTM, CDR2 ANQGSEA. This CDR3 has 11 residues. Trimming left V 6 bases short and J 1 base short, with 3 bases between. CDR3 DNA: TGCAGCGTCAGAACTAATGAAAAACTGTTTTTT. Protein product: CSVRTNEKLFF.

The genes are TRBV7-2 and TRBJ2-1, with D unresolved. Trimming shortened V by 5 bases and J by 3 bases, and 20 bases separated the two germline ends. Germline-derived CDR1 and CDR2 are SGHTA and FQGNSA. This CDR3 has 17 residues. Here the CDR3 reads CASSPGWNIWIYNEQFF. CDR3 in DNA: TGTGCCAGCAGCCCCGGATGGAACATTTGGATCTACAATGAGCAGTTCTTC.

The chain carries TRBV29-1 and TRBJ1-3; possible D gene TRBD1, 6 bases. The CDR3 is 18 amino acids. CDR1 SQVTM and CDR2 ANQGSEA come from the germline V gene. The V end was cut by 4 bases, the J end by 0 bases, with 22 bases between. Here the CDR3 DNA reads TGCAGCGTTGTTCCCCATGTACTAGACAGGCTCTCTGGAAACACCATATATTTT. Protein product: CSVVPHVLDRLSGNTIYF. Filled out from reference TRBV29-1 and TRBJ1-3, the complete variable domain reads SAVISQKPSRDICQRGTSLTIQCQVDSQVTMMFWYRQQPGQSLTLIATANQGSEATYESGFVIDKFPISRPNLTFSTLTVSNMSPEDSSIYLCSVVPHVLDRLSGNTIYFGEGSWLTVV.

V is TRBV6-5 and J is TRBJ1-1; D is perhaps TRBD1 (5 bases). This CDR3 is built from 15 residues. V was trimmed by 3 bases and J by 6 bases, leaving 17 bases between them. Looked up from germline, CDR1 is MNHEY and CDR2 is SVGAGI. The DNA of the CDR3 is TGTGCCAGCAGTTATCAGTTACCCCCGGGGGCTGAAGCTTTCTTT. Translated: CASSYQLPPGAEAFF.